The 11 T cell receptor beta chains reported below all come from one sample, sequenced in a study of blood T cell repertoires in COVID-19. The table came from immunoSEQ multiplex PCR; TCRdb's copy has only in-frame clones and leaves some out. The sample lists around 400,000 clones, approximately 91% occurring once. Input material: PBMCs or T cells enriched from blood (not recorded which). The receptors here all came from a woman aged 35 to 49 who had been exposed to COVID-19.

This clone was observed a few times. V usage is TRBV7-8 and J usage is TRBJ1-2; D not certain. This CDR3 is 14 amino acids long. The V end lost 2 bases, the J end lost 4 bases, and 11 bases lay between the germline ends. Germline CDR1 and CDR2: SGHVS and FQNEAQ. CDR3 sequence: CASSLQVSIYGYTF. CDR3 coding DNA: TGTGCCAGCAGCTTACAGGTCTCGATCTATGGCTACACCTTC. Combining the CDR3 with reference TRBV7-8 and TRBJ1-2 gives the whole variable domain GAGVSQSPRYKVAKRGQDVALRCDPISGHVSLFWYQQALGQGPEFLTYFQNEAQLDKSGLPSDRFFAERPEGSVSTLKIQRTQQEDSAVYLCASSLQVSIYGYTFGSGTRLTVV.

The chain links TRBV3-1 (or the pseudogene TRBV3-2) to TRBJ1-1; D remains unclear. The CDR3 is 14 residues long. Looked up from germline, CDR1 is LGHDT and CDR2 is YNNKEL (reference sequence). The V and J ends lost 6 bases and 0 bases respectively, with 11 bases between them. The CDR3: CASSEWAMNTEAFF. Written as DNA, the CDR3 is TGTGCCAGCAGTGAGTGGGCCATGAACACTGAAGCTTTCTTT.

A few counts support this clone. The gene calls are TRBV27 and TRBJ1-1; a possible D gene is TRBD1 (6 bases). The CDR3 length is 13 residues. Germline V gene sequence: CDR1 MNHEY, CDR2 SMNVEV (reference sequence). V lost 5 bases and J lost 8, with 15 bases in between. CDR3 sequence reads: CASSPLGGSEAFF. Here the CDR3 DNA reads TGTGCCAGCAGTCCCCTTGGGGGCTCAGAAGCTTTCTTT.

The V call is TRBV3-1 (or the pseudogene TRBV3-2), the J call TRBJ1-1; D possibly corresponds to TRBD1 (6 bases). The V end was cut by 5 bases, the J end by 0 bases, with 16 bases between. CDR1 is LGHDT, CDR2 YNNKEL, per germline (reference sequence). This CDR3 has 16 amino acids. The CDR3, as DNA: TGTGCCAGCAGCTCGAGAGGGGGGGGATTGAACACTGAAGCTTTCTTT. It translates to CASSSRGGGLNTEAFF.

The chain carries TRBV7-9 and TRBJ2-3; D may be TRBD2 (6 bases). In germline, CDR1 is SEHNR, CDR2 FQNEAQ (reference sequence). The CDR3 has 14 residues. V was pared by 6 bases and J by 2 bases, with 12 bases between. The DNA for the CDR3 is TGTGCCAGCAGGATAGCGGCGACCACAGATACGCAGTATTTT. This gives the protein CASRIAATTDTQYF.

In regard to this clone: Other DNA sequences from this sample encode an identical CDR3 as well. This chain uses TRBV5-1 with TRBJ1-1; weak D call: TRBD1 (6 bases). Germline loops: CDR1 SGHRS, CDR2 YFSETQ. Trimming took 4 bases from V and 4 from J, leaving 11 bases between them. The CDR3 is made up of 13 amino acids. The CDR3, as DNA: TGCGCCAGCAGCCTGGAAGGGGGCACTGAAGCTTTCTTT. Translating it yields CASSLEGGTEAFF.

The chain links TRBV13 to TRBJ1-4; 9 bases match TRBD1. V shed 7 bases and J 5 bases; nucleotides not matched to a gene: 8. There are 15 residues in the CDR3. Germline CDR1 and CDR2: PRHDT and FYEKMQ (reference sequence). The CDR3 nucleotides are TGTGCCAGCACACGGAGGGACAGGGTAAATGAAAAACTGTTTTTT. Translating it yields CASTRRDRVNEKLFF. The full variable domain, in which reference TRBV13 and TRBJ1-4 provide the parts outside the CDR3, is AAGVIQSPRHLIKEKRETATLKCYPIPRHDTVYWYQQGPGQDPQFLISFYEKMQSDKGSIPDRFSAQQFSDYHSELNMSSLELGDSALYFCASTRRDRVNEKLFFGSGTQLSVL.

This sequence joins TRBV19 and TRBJ2-2; TRBD1 aligns across 7 bases. Germline V gene lookup returns CDR1 LNHDA and CDR2 SQIVND (reference sequence). The CDR3 has 14 residues. With V trimmed by 7 bases and J by 7 bases, 9 bases remained unmatched. CDR3 loop: CASTSTGAIGELFF. The CDR3 DNA sequence: TGTGCCAGTACCTCTACAGGGGCGATCGGGGAGCTGTTTTTT.

This clone was counted once. The gene calls are TRBV2 and TRBJ1-4; D is uncertain. The CDR3 extends over 14 amino acids. Germline assignment: CDR1 SNHLY and CDR2 FYNNEI. V lost 3 bases to trimming and J lost 5 bases, with 10 bases between them. The CDR3 region is CASSDRRMNEKLFF. The CDR3 DNA sequence: TGTGCCAGCAGTGATAGGCGGATGAATGAAAAACTGTTTTTT.

CDR3 bases: TGTGCCACCAGTGACTCGTTTAACTATGGCTACACCTTC. Protein: CATSDSFNYGYTF. The genes are TRBV24-1 and TRBJ1-2, with D unresolved. The V gene's germline CDR1 is KGHDR and CDR2 SFDVKD. Trimming stripped 4 bases from V and 1 base from J, with 6 bases between. The CDR3 totals 13 residues.

The V and J genes are TRBV5-4 and TRBJ2-7, with 8 bases aligning to TRBD2. This CDR3 region has 14 residues. CDR1 and CDR2 from the germline V gene are SGHNT and YYREEE (reference sequence). With V trimmed by 2 bases and J by 3 bases, 4 bases remained unmatched. The chain's CDR3 is CASSFAGGLYEQYF. DNA of the CDR3: TGTGCCAGCAGCTTCGCGGGGGGCCTCTACGAGCAGTACTTC.